This paragraph reports one TCR beta chain. Its antigen is as yet unknown. TCRdb called the 5' RACE reads again in MiXCR, with one record for every CDR3 protein. The sample lists roughly 500,000 distinct CDR3 sequences; about 20% were seen once. The data originate from a study of identical twins. Findings and caveats of the study: Rather than following the same donors, the conclusions depended on cross-sectional statistical analysis.

The CDR3 consists of 14 residues. V dropped 5 bases and J dropped 6; count of bases not matched to a gene: 6. The sample also formed part of further work on T cells expressing NK-cell markers. That source notes: Each TCR beta repertoire originated in sorted T cells that were CD3+CD56+NKG2C+, CD3+CD56+NKG2C- or CD3+CD56-NKG2C+. Among several donors, these clonotypes also ranked first in the CD3+CD56-NKG2C+ fraction.

The gene calls are TRBV12-3 or TRBV12-4 and TRBJ1-5; 8 bases line up with TRBD1. The clonotype originates from a woman under 30 in good health. Specimen: CD4+ T cells sorted from blood. In DNA form, the CDR3 reads TGTGCCAGCAGTGGACAGGGCTGGGGTCAGCCCCAGCATTTT. Protein product: CASSGQGWGQPQHF.